A selection of T cell receptor beta chains follows, all from one sample in a study of blood T cells in healthy people across ages. TCRdb processed the 5' RACE reads anew with MiXCR; each CDR3 protein has one entry. The sample records roughly 900,000 distinct CDR3 sequences, 40% to 60% being singletons. Material: blood. The receptors stem from a man aged 30-40 years in good health. CDR3s leave out the opening cysteine and the closing phenylalanine or tryptophan. Fields, in order: V gene, J gene, CDR3 protein.

V gene: TRBV9; J gene: TRBJ2-1; CDR3 protein: ASSAKTSGGAHEQF
V gene: TRBV12-3/TRBV12-4; J gene: TRBJ2-7; CDR3 protein: ASSDGTSSYEQY
V gene: TRBV3-1; J gene: TRBJ1-1; CDR3 protein: ASSPGRRDREAF
V gene: TRBV28; J gene: TRBJ2-3; CDR3 protein: ASSLGGQQGLLTDTQY
V gene: TRBV27; J gene: TRBJ1-2; CDR3 protein: ASSSTGLYGYT
V gene: TRBV6-5; J gene: TRBJ2-5; CDR3 protein: ASREDLGKETQY
V gene: TRBV2; J gene: TRBJ2-3; CDR3 protein: ARQPGPSTDTQY
V gene: TRBV20-1; J gene: TRBJ2-7; CDR3 protein: SAGTANYEQY
V gene: TRBV29-1; J gene: TRBJ2-1; CDR3 protein: SVNDRFGNEQF
V gene: TRBV12-3/TRBV12-4; J gene: TRBJ2-1; CDR3 protein: ASSRGAANEQF